This T cell receptor beta chain appears in the sequencing data of a study of blood T cell repertoires in COVID-19. Study overall: Researchers got acute and convalescent COVID-19 samples from the United States, Italy and Spain.

The table came from immunoSEQ multiplex PCR; TCRdb's copy has only in-frame clones and leaves some out. The data contain around 450,000 clones, 87% of them singletons. Participants were aged roughly 18 to 90 years, lived in 20 to 25 US areas, and enrolled virtually. All recovered Cohort 3 donors got two negative PCRs, got clearance, or saw symptom resolution. V lost 5 bases to trimming and J lost 0 bases, with 13 bases between them. Germline V lookup: CDR1 MDHEN, CDR2 SYDVKM. This CDR3 is built from 15 residues. This receptor was taken from a woman between 18 and 30 years old who had recovered from COVID-19. The sample taken for sequencing was PBMCs or T cells enriched from blood (not recorded which). The chain couples TRBV28 to TRBJ1-2; D unclear. CDR3 protein: CASSPPGVANYGYTF. CDR3 coding DNA: TGTGCCAGCAGTCCCCCCGGGGTAGCTAACTATGGCTACACCTTC.